The clone carrying this TCR beta chain was recorded a few times. Antigen unknown. The source of the sample is a study of T cell repertoires in cytomegalovirus infection. Using its own MiXCR run on the reads, TCRdb lists one record per CDR3 protein. The sample yields 700,000 to 900,000 distinct CDR3 sequences, just under 30% seen once. The sequence derives from a human donor in good health (CMV status not recorded). Some clones in this sample may be carry-over from other donors' samples. This specimen was cultured CD8+ T cells from PBMCs, taken from culture after CMV antigen stimulation.

The CDR3 here is CASSLLFGNTEAFF. As DNA, the CDR3 is TGTGCCAGCAGCTTGCTGTTCGGGAACACTGAAGCTTTCTTT. The chain carries TRBV7-8 and TRBJ1-1; D uncertain. Germline CDR1 and CDR2: SGHVS and FQNEAQ. The CDR3 length is 14 residues. Trimming pared 3 bases from V and 1 base from J, leaving 9 bases between.